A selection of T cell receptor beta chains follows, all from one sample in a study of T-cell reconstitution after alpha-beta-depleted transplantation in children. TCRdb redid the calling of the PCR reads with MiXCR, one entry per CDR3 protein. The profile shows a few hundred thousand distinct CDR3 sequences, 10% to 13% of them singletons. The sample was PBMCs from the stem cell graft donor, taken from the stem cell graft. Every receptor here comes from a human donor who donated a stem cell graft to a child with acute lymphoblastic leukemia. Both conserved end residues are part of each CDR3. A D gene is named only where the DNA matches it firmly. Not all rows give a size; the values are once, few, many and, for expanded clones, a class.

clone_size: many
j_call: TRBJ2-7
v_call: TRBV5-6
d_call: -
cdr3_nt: TGTGCCAGCAGCATGGAAGCTCTACAGGGCCCCTACGAGCAGTACTTC
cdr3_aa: CASSMEALQGPYEQYF

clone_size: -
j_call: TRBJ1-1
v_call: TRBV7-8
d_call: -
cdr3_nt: TGTGCCAGCAGCTTAGTACGATCAGGGATGAACACTGAAGCTTTCTTT
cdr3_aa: CASSLVRSGMNTEAFF

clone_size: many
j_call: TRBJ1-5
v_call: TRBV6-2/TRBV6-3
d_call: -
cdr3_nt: TGTGCCAGCAGTTTCATGACAGTAAGGCAGCCCCAGCATTTT
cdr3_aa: CASSFMTVRQPQHF

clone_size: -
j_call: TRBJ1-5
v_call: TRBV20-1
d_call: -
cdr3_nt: TGCAGTGCCGTGTTTTTTAGCAATCAGCCCCAGCATTTT
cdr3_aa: CSAVFFSNQPQHF

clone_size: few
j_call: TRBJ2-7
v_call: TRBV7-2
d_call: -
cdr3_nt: TGTGCCAGCAGCTCGGGAGTAGGCTACGAGCAGTACTTC
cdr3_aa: CASSSGVGYEQYF

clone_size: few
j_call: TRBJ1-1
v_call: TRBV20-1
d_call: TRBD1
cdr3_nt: TGCAGTGCTAGAGCGGGACAGTTGAACACTGAAGCTTTCTTT
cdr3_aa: CSARAGQLNTEAFF

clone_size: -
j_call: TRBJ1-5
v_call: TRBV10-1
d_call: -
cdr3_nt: TGCGCCAGCAGTGAGGACAGTTATCAGCCCCAGCATTTT
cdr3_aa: CASSEDSYQPQHF

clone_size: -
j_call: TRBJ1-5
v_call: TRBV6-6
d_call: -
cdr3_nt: TGTGCCAGCAGTTACAACAGGTATCAGCCCCAGCATTTT
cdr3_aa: CASSYNRYQPQHF

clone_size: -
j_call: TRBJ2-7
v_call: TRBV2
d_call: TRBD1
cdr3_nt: TGTGCCAGCAGTGAACCGGGACAGGGCCCCTACGAGCAGTACTTC
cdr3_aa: CASSEPGQGPYEQYF

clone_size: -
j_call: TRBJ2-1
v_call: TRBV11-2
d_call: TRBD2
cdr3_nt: TGTGCCAGCAGCTCCTGGACTAGCGGGAGAGGGAATGAGCAGTTCTTC
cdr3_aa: CASSSWTSGRGNEQFF

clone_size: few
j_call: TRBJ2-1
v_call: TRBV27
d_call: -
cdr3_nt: TGTGCCAGCAGTTTAGGGGCTGGCTACAATGAGCAGTTCTTC
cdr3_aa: CASSLGAGYNEQFF

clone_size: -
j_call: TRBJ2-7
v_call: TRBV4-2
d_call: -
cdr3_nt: TGTGCCAGCAGCCTCTCTCGAGGGGACTCCTACGAGCAGTACTTC
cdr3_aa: CASSLSRGDSYEQYF

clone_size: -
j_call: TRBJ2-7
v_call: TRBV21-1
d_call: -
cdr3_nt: TGTGCCAGCAGCAAGCAGGTTAGCGGGAGGGTCTTCTACGAGCAGTACTTC
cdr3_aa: CASSKQVSGRVFYEQYF

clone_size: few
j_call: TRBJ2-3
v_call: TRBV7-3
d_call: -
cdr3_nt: TGTGCCAGCAGCTCAATCGGCGGGACTAGCACAGATACGCAGTATTTT
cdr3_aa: CASSSIGGTSTDTQYF

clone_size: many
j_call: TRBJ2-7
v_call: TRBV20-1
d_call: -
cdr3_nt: TGCAGTGCTAGAGGTGGGGGCTACGAGCAGTACTTC
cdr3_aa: CSARGGGYEQYF

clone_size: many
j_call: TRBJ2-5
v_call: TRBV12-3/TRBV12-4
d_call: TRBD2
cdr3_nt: TGTGCCAGCAGTTTACGGGCCGGGGGGGAGACCCAGTACTTC
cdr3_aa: CASSLRAGGETQYF

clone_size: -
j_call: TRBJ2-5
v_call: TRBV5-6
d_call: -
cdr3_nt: TGTGCCAGCAGCTTGTCTCCAGGGCTAGCCAATCAAGAGACCCAGTACTTC
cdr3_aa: CASSLSPGLANQETQYF